This passage covers 2 T cell receptor beta chains from one sample sequenced in a study of shared clonotypes between healthy human individuals. Profiled with immunoSEQ multiplex PCR; TCRdb holds only in-frame clones, not every one. Of about 1.1 million clones listed, 75% to 80% are singletons. The sample consisted of memory CD4+ T cells from PBMCs. Stated subset: CD45RA-negative fraction. These TCRs come from a man aged 18 to 29 in good health. Some clones in this sample may be carry-over from other donors' samples.

To note about this clone: This sample also contains other DNA sequences that code for the same CDR3. The chain recombines TRBV5-1 with TRBJ1-5; no reliable D call. The V end lost 0 bases, the J end lost 4 bases, and 5 bases lay between the germline ends. In germline, CDR1 is SGHRS, CDR2 YFSETQ. The CDR3 runs 13 residues. For the CDR3, the DNA is TGCGCCAGCAGCTTGGGTCAGAATCAGCCCCAGCATTTT. It translates to CASSLGQNQPQHF.

The chain has TRBV11-1 and TRBJ2-7; 9 positions agree with TRBD1. This CDR3 comprises 14 residues. Losses at the gene ends were 5 bases for V and 1 base for J; bases not matched to a gene: 3. Per germline, CDR1 SGHAT and CDR2 FQDESV (reference sequence). The CDR3 here is CASSPGTGSYEQYF. The CDR3 DNA reads as TGTGCCAGCAGCCCAGGGACAGGGTCCTACGAGCAGTACTTC. Full variable domain (remainder filled in from reference TRBV11-1 and TRBJ2-7): EAEVAQSPRYKITEKSQAVAFWCDPISGHATLYWYRQILGQGPELLVQFQDESVVDDSQLPKDRFSAERLKGVDSTLKIQPAELGDSAMYLCASSPGTGSYEQYFGPGTRLTVT.